The entry below gives a single T cell receptor beta chain sequence along with its context. Primers: 60 Vbeta forward and 13 Jbeta reverse. Clones were sequenced by immunoSEQ multiplex PCR, and TCRdb holds only the in-frame ones, with some missing. The table has about 150,000 clones, 80% seen once. This record comes from a study of cytomegalovirus exposure and HLA in healthy donors. Per the germline V gene, CDR1 is SGHRS and CDR2 is YFSETQ. Trimming cost V 3 bases and J 0 bases, with 13 bases left between them. The length of the CDR3 is 16 residues. This TCR was sampled from a woman aged 40 to 50 in good health and CMV-seropositive. Specimen: PBMCs. J is TRBJ1-3 and V is TRBV5-1; D perhaps matches TRBD1 (5 bases). CDR3 DNA: TGCGCCAGCAGCTCGAGACAGCTATTCTCTGGAAACACCATATATTTT. Translation: CASSSRQLFSGNTIYF. The full variable domain, with the rest looked up from reference TRBV5-1 and TRBJ1-3, is KAGVTQTPRYLIKTRGQQVTLSCSPISGHRSVSWYQQTPGQGLQFLFEYFSETQRNKGNFPGRFSGRQFSNSRSEMNVSTLELGDSALYLCASSSRQLFSGNTIYFGEGSWLTVV.